The 8 T cell receptor beta chains below all came from one sample that was sequenced in a study of blood T cell repertoires in COVID-19. Method: immunoSEQ multiplex PCR; TCRdb's copy keeps in-frame clones and lacks some. The sample holds over 200,000 clones, around 85% seen once. The sequenced sample consisted of PBMCs or T cells enriched from blood (not recorded which). The origin of the receptors is a woman between 45 and 65 years old who had recovered from COVID-19.

The sample holds a few counts of this clone. The genes are TRBV19 and TRBJ2-7, with 10 bases that match TRBD1. CDR1 and CDR2 (germline): LNHDA, SQIVND (reference sequence). There are 14 residues in the CDR3. J gave up 5 bases and V 8 bases, and 9 bases lay outside the gene matches. CDR3 sequence: CASSRPGQGNEQYF. CDR3 bases: TGTGCCAGTTCCCGCCCGGGACAGGGGAACGAGCAGTACTTC.

This clone has a handful of counts. The chain uses TRBV11-3 and TRBJ2-1, with D unresolved. There are 13 residues in the CDR3. Trimming shortened V by 4 bases and J by 6 bases, and 10 bases separated the two germline ends. CDR1 SGHNT and CDR2 YENEEA come from the germline V gene. The CDR3 is CASSSTPSNEQFF. In DNA form, the CDR3 reads TGTGCCAGCAGCTCCACCCCCAGCAATGAGCAGTTCTTC.

This clone was picked up many times. The same CDR3 also results from other DNA sequences found in this sample. The rearrangement joins TRBV18 to TRBJ1-1; 8 bases map to TRBD1. The CDR3 sequence is 14 residues long. J lost 5 bases, V lost 3 bases, and 5 bases had no gene match. Looked up from germline, CDR1 is KGHSH and CDR2 is LQKENI. This CDR3 reads CASSPGQGGTEAFF. The CDR3 region has the DNA TGTGCCAGCTCACCCGGACAGGGAGGTACTGAAGCTTTCTTT.

This chain links TRBV10-3 with TRBJ2-1, with 10 nucleotides matching TRBD2. Germline V CDR1 and CDR2: ENHRY, SYGVKD. The CDR3 has 18 amino acids. J was trimmed by 8 bases and V by 0 bases; bases with no gene match: 13. The DNA of the CDR3 is TGTGCCATCAGTGAGTCGGGCCCAGCGGGAGGGCTTCGAGATGAGCAGTTCTTC. This sequence encodes CAISESGPAGGLRDEQFF.

The chain links TRBV28 to TRBJ1-1, with no clear D. The germline V and J ends were trimmed by 5 bases and 5 bases, with 9 bases remaining between them. From germline, CDR1 is MDHEN and CDR2 SYDVKM. The length of the CDR3 is 12 residues. CDR3 in DNA: TGTGCCAGCAGTCCCGGGAGGACTGAAGCTTTCTTT. Residues: CASSPGRTEAFF.

The rearrangement joins TRBV15 to TRBJ1-1; a weak D match, TRBD1 (5 bases). V shed 0 bases and J shed 3 bases, with 11 bases lying between them. The CDR3 contains 15 residues. Germline V lookup: CDR1 LNHNV, CDR2 YYDKDF (reference sequence). The CDR3 sequence: CATSRDAGHYTEAFF. The CDR3, as DNA: TGTGCCACCAGCAGAGATGCAGGGCATTACACTGAAGCTTTCTTT.

The V and J genes are TRBV5-1 and TRBJ2-1; 12 bases agree with TRBD2. The CDR3 is 14 residues long. The germline V gene has CDR1 SGHRS and CDR2 YFSETQ. J was trimmed by 6 bases and V by 6 bases; bases with no gene match: 4. This CDR3 is CASKGLAGINEQFF. As DNA, the CDR3 is TGCGCCAGCAAAGGACTAGCGGGAATCAATGAGCAGTTCTTC. Supplemented by reference TRBV5-1 and TRBJ2-1, the full variable domain reads KAGVTQTPRYLIKTRGQQVTLSCSPISGHRSVSWYQQTPGQGLQFLFEYFSETQRNKGNFPGRFSGRQFSNSRSEMNVSTLELGDSALYLCASKGLAGINEQFFGPGTRLTVL.

The chain joins TRBV3-1 (or the pseudogene TRBV3-2) to TRBJ2-7, with D possibly matching TRBD2 (5 bases). The V gene lost 0 bases and the J gene lost 2 bases, with 20 bases spanning the gap. CDR3 length: 18 residues. CDR1 is LGHDT and CDR2 is YNNKEL in the germline V gene (reference sequence). CDR3 nucleotides: TGTGCCAGCAGCCAAGATTTCTTGGGCGGGCCCAGACCCTACGAGCAGTACTTC. This sequence encodes CASSQDFLGGPRPYEQYF.